This T cell receptor (beta chain) was profiled in a study of cytomegalovirus exposure and HLA in healthy donors (dated by TCRdb to the late 2010s). At the level of the whole study: An earlier analysis of approximately 550 of the donors reported 276 Gb of sequence data and around 110 million unique TCR beta sequences from 150 million to 200 million T cells. The later analysis used no new phenotypic data to find candidate immune exposures, relying instead on TCR beta sequences and their occurrence across donors. Of the 300 to 500 genotyped donors, roughly 80% were placed in the genetic ancestry cluster associated with self-reported Caucasian donors. An early release that covered approximately 600 HLA-typed donors contained about 300 gigabases of sequencing data and tens of millions of unique TCR sequences. To predict cytomegalovirus infection status, the study combined high-throughput TCR immunosequencing, statistical association of individual TCRs with disease status, and machine learning. Along with the approximately 700-subject first cohort, a separate validation cohort of approximately 110 different subjects was used. All discovery cohort repertoires had been generated using a single sequencing platform. Because of strong linkage in the cohort, four to six DR-DQ haplotypes were treated as single units for association and clustering. Among 300 to 500 genotyped donors of the cohort, an average of approximately 240,000 unique TCR beta nucleotide sequences was sequenced per donor, of which 15% to 20% were non-productive. The number of typed donors differed by locus: about 620-640 for A, B, C, DRB1 and DQB1; some 540 for DQA1; over 600 for DPA1; and some 470 for DPB1. An earlier analysis of several hundred of the donors used high-throughput TCR beta sequencing to judge whether each TCR beta V gene segment behaved as functional or pseudogenic. In a later analysis, previously published TCR beta repertoires from roughly 710 donors were re-analyzed and high-resolution HLA genotyping was added so that TCR occurrence patterns could be studied. The study profiled the T cell repertoires of 500 to 800 subjects by immunosequencing and related them to cytomegalovirus serostatus. HLA typing included class I and class II loci at four-digit resolution. The study aimed to test whether cataloging public T cell receptors could reveal signatures of past pathogen exposure. A later genetic analysis used genome-wide SNP genotypes for about 60% of the roughly 700 donors, treating that subset as a discovery cohort. Alongside the repertoire data, information on donor age, sex, ethnicity and CMV serostatus was compiled. The full study reports these points: The 87-base-pair reads could not distinguish some IMGT-functional V segments, including TRBV6-2 and TRBV6-3, so those segments were excluded. A group of highly shared sequence variants was considered likely to be a technical artifact of the sequencing pipeline. Because some donors lacked HLA typing at each locus, the association tests relied only on the typed subset. Sequencing depth was assumed to be roughly uniform across donors in the presence/absence analyses, though that assumption may not hold. The authors suggested that the approach could potentially be extended to other disease states and immunological phenotypes. In a later genetic analysis, fewer N-insertions in productive TCRs were reported among donors in an Asian-associated ancestry cluster than the roughly 670-donor mean. In a later analysis, the rate of TCR association differed among HLA loci, with DRB1 alleles having the most associated TCRs and HLA-C alleles having the fewest. Only TCR beta chains were sequenced in this cohort, and the absence of alpha or paired-chain data limited detectable features. When HLA alleles, especially DR and DQ, strongly co-occurred, attributing TCR associations to individual alleles was difficult. A few of the identified cytomegalovirus-associated TCR beta chains were confirmed in vitro to be specific for cytomegalovirus antigens. According to a later analysis, most CMV-associated TCR beta chains appeared to be HLA-restricted, and the HLA associations seemed to be driven largely by CMV exposure. The classifier was reported to diagnose cytomegalovirus status with high specificity and sensitivity in both the original cohort and the validation cohort. Correlated functional status among segregating V segments might reflect linkage disequilibrium, but an unknown experimental factor could not be ruled out. An earlier analysis of 450 to 750 of the donors showed that most TCR beta V segments appeared in productive rearrangements either about 87% or about 30% of the time, which broadly matched IMGT annotations. In a later analysis, HLA-associated TCR beta chains were found to be more clonally expanded and to have lower generation probabilities than equally common non-associated chains. A total of about 150 TCR beta chains were listed by the study as associated with cytomegalovirus. In a later analysis, over 15,000 TCR beta sequences were associated with specific HLA alleles at a false discovery rate of 0.05. Across donors, most TCR sequences were observed very rarely, whereas some public TCRs were present in many individuals. A further reported finding was that TCR beta sequences accurately predicted the HLA-A and HLA-B alleles for most subjects in the first cohort. Because counts were too low, more than 15 rarely observed V segments, including chromosome 9 orphons, were left out of the earlier analysis of several hundred of the donors. A later analysis reported that several top co-occurrence clusters appeared linked to parvovirus B19, influenza, CMV and Epstein-Barr virus. Immune exposure information for the cohort was limited to CMV serostatus. An association between a missense DCLRE1C variant and V-gene and J-gene trimming of TCR beta chains was found in a later genetic analysis and replicated in an independent cohort.

Turning to this clone: Its antigen is not yet known. Within one base of it there is no much larger clone, and no base qualities were kept.

From a lookup of the germline V gene, CDR1 and CDR2 are SGHRS and YFSETQ. The CDR3 contains 19 residues, cysteine and phenylalanine counted. Only the CDR3 part of the read is kept: 57 bases, read in frame from the first base. Cut back by 0 bases and 0 bases, the V and J ends lie 19 bases apart. To prepare the library, the immunoSEQ multiplex PCR assay was applied. For the multiplex PCR, a mixture combining 60 forward primers for TCR Vbeta segments and 13 reverse primers for TCR Jbeta segments was used. The CDR3 region of rearranged TCR beta genes was amplified from genomic DNA with a multiplex PCR assay. Amplified TCR beta libraries were sequenced as 87-base-pair reads on the Illumina HiSeq System. The study's own analysis went as follows. In a later analysis, 77 million or so unique TCR beta chains were counted across the roughly 610 repertoires, and about 9.9 million of these chains were shared by at least two donors. Raw reads were error-corrected and collapsed into unique sequences with a nearest-neighbor algorithm that merged closely related sequences to remove PCR and sequencing errors. To assign V, D and J gene segments, CDR3 sequences were aligned to IMGT reference sequences. For a sequence to be retained, at least a six-nucleotide match to both a V gene segment and a J gene segment was required. Rearrangements were classified as productive when the CDR3 lacked stop codons and remained in frame with V and J, and all other rearrangements were classified as non-productive. CDR3 was defined according to IMGT convention as the region running from the second conserved V-encoded cysteine to the conserved J-encoded phenylalanine. The earlier analysis of a few hundred of the donors excluded sequences that lacked an unambiguous match to a single V gene segment. An earlier analysis of a few hundred of the donors classified V segments as functional when productive rearrangements were above 56.7% and as segregating when the standard deviation between donors was above 5%. A statistical classification framework was built to diagnose cytomegalovirus status from the catalog of TCR beta chain sequences. In a later analysis, TCR nucleotide sequences were compared against IMGT/GENE-DB human TR gene sequences so that V and J genes could be assigned. The TCRdist pipeline was used in a later analysis to assign CDR3 sequences and most-parsimonious VDJ recombination scenarios. In a later analysis, each TCR beta chain was defined by its CDR3 amino acid sequence together with its V-gene family, and reads lacking a unique V-gene family were excluded. As a way to deal with suspected cross-contamination and a sequencing artifact, a later analysis dropped hundreds of nucleotide sequences that were highly shared and had low generation probability. In a later analysis, a clonal expansion index for each public chain was calculated from normalized within-repertoire ranks of inferred template counts. A later analysis computed generation probabilities with a VDJ recombination model fitted to out-of-frame rearrangements, and checked the results against IGoR. In a later analysis, TCR-TCR, TCR-HLA and TCR-CMV co-occurrence was scored with hypergeometric tests, and a repertoire-size bias correction was applied to TCR pairs. In a later analysis, false discovery rates were estimated by permuting HLA or CMV assignments 20 times. In a later analysis, co-occurring TCRs were grouped using DBSCAN, with TCRdist sequence similarity added in when clustering inside HLA-allele-positive subsets. Co-occurrence clustering excluded repertoires with fewer than 30,000 or more than 120,000 public chains, plus five with anomalous nucleotide sharing. The table was pulled from immuneACCESS by TCRdb, which kept in-frame rearrangements only. Such tables lose some clones; where checked, under half of the loss comes from unresolved V genes, and the rest has no known cause. From that table come the V and J calls and clone size; the DNA was used to work out D and trimming. The sample contains about 150,000 clones, about 70% of them found a single time. The ten largest account for approximately 3% of the sample.

The cohort comprised 710 or so healthy bone marrow donors. Cohort members were all nominally healthy when sampled, although unrecorded immune exposures were likely present. The donor tested CMV seronegative, placing the donor among the 352 seronegative members of the cohort. A peripheral blood sample was provided by each donor, and peripheral blood mononuclear cells were used for TCR beta sequencing. The Qiagen DNeasy Blood Extraction Kit was used to extract genomic DNA from the blood cell samples. Recombination connected TRBV5-1 to TRBJ1-3; perhaps TRBD1 is the D gene, with 6 bases matching. The material sequenced was PBMCs. The origin of this receptor is a male donor in good health and CMV-seronegative. The CDR3 protein is CASSLASLARGPSGNTIYF. The DNA sequence follows: TGCGCCAGCAGCTTGGCCTCCTTGGCCAGGGGCCCCTCTGGAAACACCATATATTTT.